The clone carrying this T cell receptor beta chain was counted ten times or more. Its specificity is not known. The data originate from a study of T cells in Graves' hyperthyroidism and ophthalmopathy. Study-wide points: Most thyroid clonotypes with frequency above 0.001 were detected in blood.

From RNA transcripts, TCR beta CDR3 regions were amplified. The HTBI primer set served for first-round RT-PCR of the TCR CDR3. TCRdb called the multiplex PCR reads again in MiXCR, with one record for every CDR3 protein. This table has hundreds of thousands of distinct CDR3 sequences, roughly 13% appearing once. For Graves' hyperthyroidism to be stable, ophthalmopathy could not progress within 18 months. Patients aged 18 to 65 with hyperthyroidism were newly diagnosed, with duration under 2 months. Diagnosing involved the use of clinical symptoms, serum thyroxine and TRAb, thyroid ultrasound and orbital computed tomography. CDR3 length: 12 residues. Trimming removed 4 bases from V and 6 bases from J, with 10 bases in between. Per germline, CDR1 SGHRS and CDR2 YFSETQ.

This chain links TRBV5-1 with TRBJ1-2; D ambiguous. The sequence was collected from a young woman with Graves' hyperthyroidism. Sequenced: blood. The CDR3 DNA sequence: TGCGCCAGCAGCCCAGTCGGGAATGGCTACACCTTC. Translating it yields CASSPVGNGYTF.